These 16 T cell receptor beta chains came from one sample sequenced in a study of spatial heterogeneity in lung cancer. Using its own MiXCR run on the 5' RACE reads, TCRdb lists one record per CDR3 protein. The sample lists roughly 15,000 distinct CDR3 sequences, around 5.9% occurring once. The time point here: blood at routine non-recurrence follow-up after resection. Sequencing was performed on PBMCs, taken at follow-up. Receptor source: a male donor with early-stage non-small cell lung cancer.

The chain joins TRBV21-1 to TRBJ2-7; the D call in the table, TRBD1, was not verified against the DNA. TRBV21-1 is a documented pseudogene. This CDR3 is built from 13 residues. This CDR3 is CASTNWGDYEQYF. The CDR3, as DNA: TGTGCCAGCACCAATTGGGGGGACTACGAGCAGTACTTC.

This chain joins TRBV28 and TRBJ2-2; D may be TRBD1 (6 bases). This CDR3 contains 14 residues. Germline V gene lookup returns CDR1 MDHEN and CDR2 SYDVKM. V was pared by 3 bases and J by 5 bases, with 10 bases between. CDR3 sequence: CASSFSDRTGELFF. CDR3 coding DNA: TGTGCCAGCAGTTTTTCAGACAGGACCGGGGAGCTGTTTTTT.

This clonotype was observed many times. CDR3 in DNA: TGCGCCAGCAGTCAATCGTTTGGGGGGGGCGGGCGGACTACCCCCCCGAAGAGGGACGAGCAGTACTTC. Translating gives CASSQSFGGGGRTTPPKRDEQYF. The chain is built from TRBV23-1 and TRBJ2-7, with a possible D match to TRBD2 (7 bases). TRBV23-1 is an ORF for which the function is uncertain. The V gene lost 0 bases and the J gene lost 5 bases, with 38 bases spanning the gap. This CDR3 region has 23 residues.

This clonotype has at least ten counts. This chain links TRBV24-1 with TRBJ1-2, with TRBD1 matching 9 bases. V shed 0 bases, J shed 2 bases, and the junction held 12 bases outside the gene matches. CDR1 and CDR2 (germline): KGHDR, SFDVKD. The CDR3 runs to 19 residues. CDR3 residues: CATSDLPRTGDIRNYGYTF. CDR3 coding DNA: TGTGCCACCAGTGATTTGCCGCGGACAGGGGATATTAGGAACTATGGCTACACCTTC.

In this sample, this clonotype turned up many times. This chain connects TRBV20-1 to TRBJ2-3; the match to TRBD2 covers 8 bases. CDR3 length: 12 amino acids. The germline gives CDR1 DFQATT, CDR2 SNEGSKA (reference sequence). Losses at the gene ends were 4 bases for V and 6 bases for J; bases not matched to a gene: 3. CDR3 nucleotide sequence: TGCAGTGCTAAAAGCGGGAGTGATACGCAGTATTTT. Protein sequence: CSAKSGSDTQYF.

This clonotype was observed at least ten times. The rearrangement links TRBV9 to TRBJ2-7, with TRBD2 identical over 13 bases. The CDR3 has 17 amino acids. Trimming at V came to 4 bases and at J to 4 bases, leaving 11 bases not matched to a gene. CDR1 is SGDLS and CDR2 is YYNGEE in the germline V gene. CDR3 protein: CASSPGTSGTLDYEQYF. CDR3 nucleotide sequence: TGTGCCAGCAGCCCCGGGACTAGCGGGACCCTGGATTACGAGCAGTACTTC.

This clonotype was recorded many times. The CDR3 region is CASSLGIQGDYEQYF. Here the CDR3 DNA reads TGTGCCAGCAGTTTGGGCATTCAGGGGGACTACGAGCAGTACTTC. The rearrangement uses TRBV27 and TRBJ2-7; 7 nucleotides line up with TRBD1. The CDR3 extends over 15 amino acids. CDR1 MNHEY and CDR2 SMNVEV come from the germline V gene (reference sequence). After removal of 3 bases from V and 3 bases from J, the junction contained 8 bases not matched to a gene.

The table lists this clonotype with many counts. V and J are TRBV10-3 and TRBJ2-3; D may be TRBD1 (6 bases). Germline lookup yields CDR1 ENHRY and CDR2 SYGVKD. This CDR3 is 15 amino acids long. V was cut by 4 bases and J by 4 bases, with 15 bases left in between. The CDR3 loop reads CAISVGQGKADTQYF. DNA for the CDR3: TGTGCCATCAGTGTTGGCCAGGGGAAAGCAGATACGCAGTATTTT.

This clonotype has a count of ten or more. This chain joins TRBV4-1 and TRBJ2-1, with D possibly matching TRBD2 (5 bases). Trimming removed 0 bases at V and 9 bases at J, with 15 bases between. This CDR3 region has 15 residues. Per germline, CDR1 MGHRA and CDR2 YSYEKL. The CDR3 sequence: CASSQDLGGPREQFF. The DNA of the CDR3 is TGCGCCAGCAGCCAAGATTTAGGAGGACCTCGTGAGCAGTTCTTC.

This clonotype was picked up many times. This chain joins TRBV20-1 and TRBJ2-1; 11 bases are a match to TRBD2. V dropped 3 bases and J dropped 10; count of bases not matched to a gene: 8. The CDR3 extends over 14 amino acids. CDR1 DFQATT and CDR2 SNEGSKA come from the germline V gene (reference sequence). CDR3 sequence: CSASALAGVGEQFF. CDR3 sequence (DNA): TGCAGTGCTAGCGCACTAGCGGGAGTAGGGGAGCAGTTCTTC.

Ten or more counts support this clonotype. This chain uses TRBV28 with TRBJ1-1, with no clear D. V lost 4 bases, J lost 7 bases, and 13 bases lay in between. The CDR3 spans 13 residues. Germline V gene data show CDR1 as MDHEN and CDR2 as SYDVKM. The CDR3 reads CASSSYRTGEAFF. The CDR3, as DNA: TGTGCCAGCAGTTCGTACAGAACGGGTGAAGCTTTCTTT.

This chain uses TRBV12-3 or TRBV12-4 with TRBJ1-5, with D unresolved. There are 16 residues in the CDR3. The V and J ends lost 2 bases and 2 bases respectively, with 13 bases between them. The CDR3 here is CASSLPSGVGNQPQHF. CDR3 nucleotide sequence: TGTGCCAGCAGTTTACCCTCCGGCGTGGGCAATCAGCCCCAGCATTTT.

This clonotype was counted ten times or more. This chain links TRBV7-7 with TRBJ2-5; D ambiguous. V was clipped by 5 bases and J by 5 bases, with 15 bases between them. CDR1 and CDR2 from the germline V gene are SSHAT and FNYEAQ (reference sequence). This CDR3 contains 14 residues. The CDR3 nucleotides read TGTGCCAGCAGCCTTACCCTCAGTTGGGAGACCCAGTACTTC. Its protein product is CASSLTLSWETQYF.

This clonotype occurred many times. The chain employs TRBV20-1 and TRBJ2-1, with 9 bases lining up with TRBD1. The CDR3 is 12 amino acids. The germline CDR1 and CDR2 sequences are DFQATT and SNEGSKA (reference sequence). V lost 5 bases, J lost 6 bases, and 2 bases stayed unmatched. CDR3 in DNA: TGCAGTGCTGGACAGGGGATCAATGAGCAGTTCTTC. It translates to CSAGQGINEQFF.

As for this clonotype: This may be a read error: a much more frequent sequence differs by one nucleotide. The chain combines TRBV5-1 with TRBJ2-2, with no clear D. This CDR3 contains 13 residues. Germline lookup yields CDR1 SGHRS and CDR2 YFSETQ. CDR3 bases: TGCGCCAGCAGCTTCGGAAACACCAGGGAGCTGTTTTTT. It codes for CASSFGNTRELFF.

This clonotype was seen at least ten times. The V gene is TRBV7-9, the J gene TRBJ2-7; 10 nucleotides line up with TRBD1. The V gene end was trimmed by 5 bases and the J gene end by 1 base; junction bases not matched to a gene: 5. Looked up from germline, CDR1 is SEHNR and CDR2 is FQNEAQ (reference sequence). This CDR3 has 15 amino acids. The DNA for the CDR3 is TGTGCCAGCAGCCCAGCGGGACAGGGGTCCTACGAGCAGTACTTC. This gives the protein CASSPAGQGSYEQYF. The full variable domain, in which reference TRBV7-9 and TRBJ2-7 provide the parts outside the CDR3, is DTGVSQNPRHKITKRGQNVTFRCDPISEHNRLYWYRQTLGQGPEFLTYFQNEAQLEKSRLLSDRFSAERPKGSFSTLEIQRTEQGDSAMYLCASSPAGQGSYEQYFGPGTRLTVT.